One sample yielded the 9 T cell receptor beta chains listed below, sequenced in a study of blood T cell repertoires in COVID-19. The table came from immunoSEQ multiplex PCR; TCRdb's copy has only in-frame clones and leaves some out. The sample contains some 200,000 clones, over 75% of which appear only once. The sample was peripheral blood. The receptors originated from a woman in her thirties or forties with acute or convalescent COVID-19.

The V and J genes are TRBV6-1 and TRBJ1-2, with a weak D call TRBD1 (6 bases). Trimming shortened V by 1 base and J by 2 bases, and 11 bases separated the two germline ends. CDR3 length: 15 amino acids. The germline V gene encodes CDR1 MNHNS and CDR2 SASEGT. The CDR3 DNA is TGTGCCAGCAGTGAAGTGGGGCAGGGGAACTATGGCTACACCTTC. Translating gives CASSEVGQGNYGYTF.

The genes are TRBV4-1 and TRBJ1-4, with 10 bases aligning to TRBD1. Germline V gene lookup returns CDR1 MGHRA and CDR2 YSYEKL. V shed 5 bases and J 2 bases; nucleotides not matched to a gene: 5. The CDR3 is made up of 16 amino acids. The CDR3 region has the DNA TGCGCCAGCAGCTCGGGACAGGGGTATACTAATGAAAAACTGTTTTTT. This translates into CASSSGQGYTNEKLFF.

The chain uses TRBV6-6 and TRBJ2-7; 8 bases match TRBD1. Looked up from germline, CDR1 is MNHNY and CDR2 is SVGAGI (reference sequence). V dropped 7 bases and J dropped 9; count of bases not matched to a gene: 17. This CDR3 has 15 amino acids. The CDR3 sequence: CASNPGQGVISRQYV. The CDR3 DNA reads TGTGCCAGCAACCCCGGACAGGGAGTCATTTCACGGCAGTACGTC.

The rearrangement uses TRBV12-3 or TRBV12-4 and TRBJ2-3; D might be TRBD1 (6 bases). The V gene lost 6 bases and the J gene lost 7 bases, with 14 bases spanning the gap. CDR3 length: 13 residues. Written as DNA, the CDR3 is TGTGCCAGCAGCCGAGGGGGAGTGAATACGCAGTATTTT. Translation gives CASSRGGVNTQYF.

This clone was found a few times. The CDR3 sequence is CATSGLGAPNTGELFF. The DNA for the CDR3 is TGTGCCACCTCTGGCCTGGGGGCGCCGAACACCGGGGAGCTGTTTTTT. The chain carries TRBV10-3 and TRBJ2-2, with D perhaps TRBD1 (6 bases). The CDR3 is made up of 16 amino acids. V was trimmed by 10 bases and J by 0 bases, leaving 18 bases between them. The germline V gene encodes CDR1 ENHRY and CDR2 SYGVKD.

The rearrangement joins TRBV5-1 to TRBJ1-3, with 8 bases fitting TRBD1. The CDR3 has 15 residues. The germline gives CDR1 SGHRS, CDR2 YFSETQ. V shed 4 bases, J shed 3 bases, and the junction held 6 bases outside the gene matches. CDR3 sequence: CASSATGGSGNTIYF. The CDR3, as DNA: TGCGCCAGCAGCGCCACAGGGGGAAGTGGAAACACCATATATTTT.

The chain is built from TRBV6-5 and TRBJ2-3; the D gene is possibly TRBD2 (6 bases). The V gene's germline CDR1 is MNHEY and CDR2 SVGAGI. This CDR3 has 16 amino acids. The ends were cut back, 2 bases at V and 2 bases at J, with 14 bases in the middle. CDR3 region: CASSYGGEGVTDTQYF. Written as DNA, the CDR3 is TGTGCCAGCAGTTACGGAGGGGAAGGGGTCACAGATACGCAGTATTTT.

This chain joins TRBV2 and TRBJ2-4; 7 bases match TRBD1. Unmatched junction bases numbered 5, after V lost 7 bases and J lost 5 bases. Per germline, CDR1 SNHLY and CDR2 FYNNEI. The CDR3 totals 13 residues. The CDR3 bases are TGTGCCAGCATAGGGGGCCGCCAAAACATTCAGTACTTC. It yields the protein CASIGGRQNIQYF.

V and J are TRBV7-9 and TRBJ1-2; TRBD1 aligns across 10 bases. The CDR3 spans 15 residues. V dropped 0 bases and J dropped 9; count of bases not matched to a gene: 7. Looked up from germline, CDR1 is SEHNR and CDR2 is FQNEAQ (reference sequence). The CDR3 DNA is TGTGCCAGCAGCTTAGCGGGGGACAGGGGAGTTCGCTACACCTTC. Translation: CASSLAGDRGVRYTF.